A single sample is the source of the 9 T cell receptor beta chains below, sequenced in a study of CXCR3-negative and CXCR3-positive naive CD8 T cells (dated by TCRdb to 2018 to 2020). Broad study findings and their caveats: TRB CDR3s from CXCR3-positive naive cells showed higher hydrophobicity (lower Kidera factor 4), lower energy, and higher strength and volume indices than CXCR3-negative naive cells.

Their antigens are not known. Instrument on record: NextSeq 550. The Human TCR Profiling Kit (MiLaboratory) was used to make UMI-labeled 5' RACE TRB cDNA libraries. TCRdb reprocessed the sequencing reads and holds a single record per CDR3 protein sequence, with no DNA. For this sample, the table gives roughly 140,000 distinct CDR3 sequences. Of the sample, around 0.28% is held by the ten largest clones. Specimen: naive CXCR3+ CD8+ T cells from blood. Interpreted using the paper, the cell subset or site label stands for: CD45RO-CCR7+CD27+CD95- naive CD8+ T cells expressing CXCR3 (TNR3+). Source of these receptors: a human donor in good health. Some clones in this sample may be carry-over from other donors' samples.

The rearrangement joins TRBV6-2 or TRBV6-3 to TRBJ1-5. CDR3 length: 12 residues. Germline V gene data show CDR1 as MNHEY and CDR2 as SVGEGT. CDR3 sequence: CASSLNDQPQHF.

The chain is built from TRBV5-1 and TRBJ2-1. The CDR3 totals 13 residues. Looked up from germline, CDR1 is SGHRS and CDR2 is YFSETQ. CDR3 sequence reads: CASSPVGYNEQFF.

V is TRBV7-6 and J is TRBJ2-7. The CDR3 extends over 15 amino acids. Germline CDR1 reads SGHVS; CDR2 reads FNYEAQ. The CDR3 protein is CASSLGTGASYEQYF.

The rearrangement uses TRBV10-3 and TRBJ2-7. Germline-derived CDR1 and CDR2 are ENHRY and SYGVKD. This CDR3 comprises 13 residues. The CDR3 here is CAISDHSTYEQYF.

V gene TRBV20-1 combines with J gene TRBJ2-4; TCRdb reports TRBD1, a call that lacks DNA to check it against. Germline CDR1 is DFQATT and CDR2 is SNEGSKA (reference sequence). This CDR3 region has 13 residues. The CDR3 here is CSALPNRENIQYF.

The chain joins TRBV6-5 to TRBJ2-7; TCRdb's D gene call, TRBD1, goes unchecked for lack of DNA. Germline values: CDR1 MNHEY, CDR2 SVGAGI. The CDR3 is 15 residues long. The CDR3 spells CASSPYRDRRYEQYF.

The chain uses TRBV27 and TRBJ1-1; TCRdb's D gene call, TRBD1, goes unchecked for lack of DNA. Germline V gene data show CDR1 as MNHEY and CDR2 as SMNVEV (reference sequence). The CDR3 has 13 amino acids. CDR3 sequence: CASSLRGITEAFF.

The chain combines TRBV29-1 with TRBJ1-1; there is no DNA to check the TCRdb D call of TRBD1. This CDR3 contains 15 residues. Germline values: CDR1 SQVTM, CDR2 ANQGSEA. This CDR3 is CSVPPGTGMYTEAFF.

The V gene is TRBV19, the J gene TRBJ1-2; TCRdb's assignment of TRBD1 cannot be checked, as there is no DNA. The CDR3 covers 13 residues. Germline CDR1 is LNHDA and CDR2 is SQIVND (reference sequence). CDR3 residues: CASSSGGALGYTF.